The next 17 T cell receptor beta chains were all read from a single sample in a study of blood T cell repertoires in COVID-19. This table comes from immunoSEQ multiplex PCR, and its TCRdb copy is limited to in-frame clones, with some not included. The sample has about 310,000 clones; around nine tenths are singletons. The sequenced material came from peripheral blood. Receptors originate from an older man with acute or convalescent COVID-19.

This clone was recorded a few times. This sequence joins TRBV5-1 and TRBJ2-7; 12 bases map to TRBD2. The V segment lost 3 bases and the J segment 9 bases; nucleotides outside the gene matches: 7. This CDR3 comprises 14 residues. Germline loops: CDR1 SGHRS, CDR2 YFSETQ. The CDR3 sequence is CASSSYLTSGRQYF. The CDR3 DNA sequence: TGCGCCAGCAGCTCCTACTTGACTAGCGGGAGGCAGTACTTC.

J is TRBJ1-1 and V is TRBV2, with a tentative D call TRBD1 (6 bases). V shed 6 bases and J shed 5 bases, with 13 bases lying between them. Germline V gene lookup returns CDR1 SNHLY and CDR2 FYNNEI. The CDR3 consists of 13 residues. CDR3 sequence: CASRGRGGTEAFF. As DNA, the CDR3 is TGTGCCAGCAGGGGCAGGGGTGGTACTGAAGCTTTCTTT. Looking up the rest from reference TRBV2 and TRBJ1-1 gives the full variable domain: EPEVTQTPSHQVTQMGQEVILRCVPISNHLYFYWYRQILGQKVEFLVSFYNNEISEKSEIFDDQFSVERPDGSNFTLKIRSTKLEDSAMYFCASRGRGGTEAFFGQGTRLTVV.

J is TRBJ2-3 and V is TRBV4-3; D not resolved. With 0 bases removed from V and 1 base from J, the gap between germline ends came to 11 bases. CDR1 LGHNA and CDR2 YSLEER come from the germline V gene. CDR3 length: 16 amino acids. The CDR3 bases are TGCGCCAGCAGCCAAGAGGTAGCCTTCGGCACAGATACGCAGTATTTT. Translated, it gives CASSQEVAFGTDTQYF.

The chain joins TRBV6-2 or TRBV6-3 to TRBJ2-7, with D unclear. V was pared by 4 bases and J by 1 base, with 11 bases between. This CDR3 comprises 14 residues. Germline V gene sequence: CDR1 MNHEY, CDR2 SVGEGT. The CDR3 nucleotides read TGTGCCAGCAGTTTCCCGACACTTTCCTACGAGCAGTACTTC. Protein sequence: CASSFPTLSYEQYF.

This chain connects TRBV7-6 to TRBJ2-1; no firm D call. The V gene's germline CDR1 is SGHVS and CDR2 FNYEAQ. V lost 10 bases and J 2 bases, leaving 15 bases between the germline ends. The CDR3 covers 14 residues. As DNA, the CDR3 is TGTGCCACCTCCCGTGGGCAGCCCTACAATGAGCAGTTCTTC. It encodes CATSRGQPYNEQFF.

This clone was found once. This chain connects TRBV24-1 to TRBJ1-6, with D possibly being TRBD1 (6 bases). This CDR3 is built from 14 residues. The germline V gene has CDR1 KGHDR and CDR2 SFDVKD. Trimming shortened V by 6 bases and J by 7 bases, and 12 bases separated the two germline ends. CDR3 amino acids: CATSQGQENSPLHF. DNA for the CDR3: TGTGCCACCAGTCAGGGGCAAGAAAATTCACCCCTCCACTTT.

V and J are TRBV9 and TRBJ2-3, with D possibly TRBD1 on 5 matching bases. The CDR3 is made up of 14 amino acids. Trimming pared 2 bases from V and 3 bases from J, leaving 10 bases between. Germline loops: CDR1 SGDLS, CDR2 YYNGEE. CDR3 in DNA: TGTGCCAGCAGCGTGTCAGGGTTGACAGATACGCAGTATTTT. Translated, it gives CASSVSGLTDTQYF.

The genes are TRBV4-1 and TRBJ2-5, with 9 bases identical to TRBD2. The germline CDR1 and CDR2 sequences are MGHRA and YSYEKL. This CDR3 is built from 15 residues. With 4 bases clipped from V and 11 bases from J, the junction kept 14 bases outside the gene matches. The CDR3 nucleotides are TGCGCCAGCAGCCCGAACCCGGCTAGCGGGGTGAGGCAGTACTTC. It specifies CASSPNPASGVRQYF.

The sample holds one count of this clone. The chain combines TRBV19 with TRBJ2-2, with 7 bases fitting TRBD2. The CDR3 has 15 residues. The germline V gene encodes CDR1 LNHDA and CDR2 SQIVND (reference sequence). J lost 6 bases, V lost 3 bases, and 7 bases had no gene match. CDR3 sequence (DNA): TGTGCCAGTAGTATGGGGGGGAATTCCCCCGGGGAGCTGTTTTTT. This codes for CASSMGGNSPGELFF.

The chain combines TRBV9 with TRBJ1-6, with 10 positions matching TRBD1. V lost 5 bases to trimming and J lost 8 bases; unmatched junction nucleotides: 4. The CDR3 is 14 residues long. Germline-derived CDR1 and CDR2 are SGDLS and YYNGEE. CDR3 in amino acids: CASRNGQGDSPLHF. CDR3 nucleotide sequence: TGTGCCAGCAGGAATGGACAGGGGGATTCACCCCTCCACTTT.

The chain carries TRBV10-3 and TRBJ1-2; 9 nucleotides align to TRBD1. In germline, CDR1 is ENHRY, CDR2 SYGVKD. J was trimmed by 8 bases and V by 11 bases; bases with no gene match: 15. The CDR3 extends over 14 amino acids. In nucleotides, the CDR3 is TGTGCCTCCCAAGAGGTGGGACAGGGAAAAGGCTACACCTTC. Translation: CASQEVGQGKGYTF.

As to this clone: The identical CDR3 is also encoded by other nucleotide sequences in the sample. This rearrangement joins TRBV7-2 to TRBJ2-2; 8 bases align to TRBD2. The germline gives CDR1 SGHTA, CDR2 FQGNSA. V was clipped by 4 bases and J by 5 bases; unmatched bases: 6. CDR3 size: 15 residues. The CDR3 is CASSSGGLGTGELFF. The CDR3 DNA is TGTGCCAGCAGCTCGGGGGGGCTCGGAACCGGGGAGCTGTTTTTT.

This sequence joins TRBV19 and TRBJ1-5; TRBD1 matches 7 bases. Unmatched junction bases numbered 10, after V lost 5 bases and J lost 3 bases. The CDR3 totals 16 residues. Germline V gene lookup returns CDR1 LNHDA and CDR2 SQIVND (reference sequence). In nucleotides, the CDR3 is TGTGCCAGTAGTTCCTGGAACAGGGGATACAATCAGCCCCAGCATTTT. Residues: CASSSWNRGYNQPQHF.

The gene calls are TRBV9 and TRBJ2-1; 7 bases are shared with TRBD2. The CDR3 spans 16 residues. CDR1 and CDR2 from the germline V gene are SGDLS and YYNGEE. The V segment lost 0 bases and the J segment 5 bases; nucleotides outside the gene matches: 8. CDR3 residues: CASSVDRGRFHNEQFF. The CDR3 nucleotides read TGTGCCAGCAGCGTAGATCGCGGGAGATTTCACAATGAGCAGTTCTTC.

The V call is TRBV7-9, the J call TRBJ2-2, with D maybe TRBD1 (5 bases). Per the germline V gene, CDR1 is SEHNR and CDR2 is FQNEAQ (reference sequence). V lost 5 bases and J 0 bases, leaving 7 bases between the germline ends. The CDR3 consists of 14 residues. CDR3 nucleotides: TGTGCCAGCAGCGCAGGGTCGAACACCGGGGAGCTGTTTTTT. Protein: CASSAGSNTGELFF.

The V and J genes are TRBV7-7 and TRBJ2-5, with D perhaps matching TRBD1 (6 bases). The CDR3 loop spans 15 amino acids. Germline V lookup: CDR1 SSHAT, CDR2 FNYEAQ (reference sequence). Trimming took 5 bases from V and 7 from J, leaving 20 bases between them. CDR3 coding DNA: TGTGCCAGCAGCCCTACAGAGACAGGCCTAGGGACCCAGTACTTC. It is translated as CASSPTETGLGTQYF.

CDR3 in DNA: TGTGCCAGCAGCCGCCTAGCGGGGTCGGCTGGGGCCAACGTCCTGACTTTC. It specifies CASSRLAGSAGANVLTF. This chain links TRBV28 with TRBJ2-6, with 9 bases matching TRBD2. Germline values: CDR1 MDHEN, CDR2 SYDVKM. With 6 bases clipped from V and 2 bases from J, the junction kept 8 bases outside the gene matches. This CDR3 spans 17 amino acids.